This T cell receptor (beta chain) was recovered during a study of cytomegalovirus exposure and HLA in healthy donors (dated 2017 in TCRdb). About the study as a whole: An earlier analysis of about 530 of the donors reported 276 Gb of sequence data and 117 million unique TCR beta sequences obtained from around 170 million T cells. Roughly 310 gigabases of sequencing data and 70 million to 85 million unique TCR sequences were included in an early release covering roughly 600 HLA-typed donors. Across about 380 genotyped donors of the cohort, an average of approximately 240,000 unique TCR beta nucleotide sequences per donor were sequenced, and roughly a sixth of those sequences were non-productive. To predict cytomegalovirus infection status, the study brought together high-throughput TCR immunosequencing, statistical association of individual TCRs with disease status, and machine learning. Typing coverage varied by locus: roughly 629-640 donors for A, B, C, DRB1 and DQB1; approximately 560 for DQA1; about 590 for DPA1; approximately 470 for DPB1. In addition to the first cohort of 666 subjects, a separate validation cohort of approximately 120 different subjects was used. Every repertoire in the discovery cohort had been generated on one and the same sequencing platform. In the later analysis, no new phenotypic data were used to find candidate immune exposures; instead, reliance was placed on TCR beta sequences and their occurrence across donors. A handful of DR-DQ haplotypes were handled as single units for association and clustering because linkage in the cohort was strong. Among the roughly 390 genotyped donors, around 81% belonged to the genetic ancestry cluster associated with self-reported Caucasian donors. To study patterns of TCR occurrence, a later analysis re-analyzed previously published TCR beta repertoires from 500 to 850 donors and added high-resolution HLA genotyping. The study used immunosequencing to profile the T cell repertoires of 666 subjects and linked those repertoires to cytomegalovirus serostatus. Donor age, sex, ethnicity and CMV serostatus were collected together with the repertoire data. The study aimed to test whether signatures of past pathogen exposure could be identified by cataloging public T cell receptors. Class I and class II HLA loci were covered by the typing at four-digit resolution. In a later genetic analysis, genome-wide SNP genotypes for about three fifths of the 666 donors were used, and that subset was treated as a discovery cohort. To decide whether each TCR beta V gene segment behaved as functional or pseudogenic, an earlier analysis of several hundred of the donors relied on high-throughput TCR beta sequencing.

Remarks on this clone: The target of this receptor is not known. Base qualities were left out, and no much larger clone turns up one base away.

Library creation used the immunoSEQ multiplex PCR assay. For the multiplex PCR, a mixture combining 60 forward primers for TCR Vbeta segments and 13 reverse primers for TCR Jbeta segments was used. Amplification of the CDR3 region of rearranged TCR beta genes was performed with a multiplex PCR assay on genomic DNA. The amplified TCR beta libraries were sequenced on the Illumina HiSeq System as 87-base-pair reads. The paper's processing steps were these. In a later analysis, some 80 million unique TCR beta chains were counted across the 500 to 700 repertoires, and about 9.9 million of these chains were shared by at least two donors. To remove PCR and sequencing errors, raw reads were error-corrected and collapsed into unique sequences using a nearest-neighbor algorithm that merged closely related sequences. CDR3 sequences were aligned to IMGT reference sequences to assign V, D and J gene segments. For a sequence to be retained, at least a six-nucleotide match to both a V gene segment and a J gene segment was required. Rearrangements were classified as productive when the CDR3 lacked stop codons and remained in frame with V and J, and all other rearrangements were classified as non-productive. CDR3 was defined by IMGT convention, running from the second conserved V-encoded cysteine to the conserved J-encoded phenylalanine. The earlier analysis of some 580 of the donors excluded any sequence lacking an unambiguous match to a single V gene segment. In an earlier analysis of 450 to 750 of the donors, a V segment was called functional when productive rearrangements were above 56.7%, and segregating when the standard deviation between donors exceeded 5%. A statistical classification framework was built to diagnose cytomegalovirus status from the catalog of TCR beta chain sequences. V and J gene assignment, in a later analysis, came from comparing TCR nucleotide sequences with IMGT/GENE-DB human TR gene sequences. Using the TCRdist pipeline, a later analysis assigned CDR3 sequences along with most-parsimonious VDJ recombination scenarios. In a later analysis, each TCR beta chain was defined by its CDR3 amino acid sequence together with its V-gene family, and reads lacking a unique V-gene family were excluded. A later analysis removed several hundred highly shared, low-generation-probability nucleotide sequences to deal with suspected cross-contamination and a sequencing artifact. For each public chain, a later analysis derived a clonal expansion index from normalized ranks of inferred template counts within each repertoire. In a later analysis, generation probabilities were computed using a VDJ recombination model fitted to out-of-frame rearrangements, and the results were checked against IGoR. In a later analysis, hypergeometric tests were used to score TCR-TCR, TCR-HLA and TCR-CMV co-occurrence, with a repertoire-size bias correction applied to TCR pairs. A later analysis estimated false discovery rates by permuting HLA or CMV assignments 20 times. A later analysis grouped co-occurring TCRs with DBSCAN, adding TCRdist sequence similarity when clustering within HLA-allele-positive subsets. Repertoires with fewer than 30,000 or more than 120,000 public chains, plus five repertoires with anomalous nucleotide sharing, were excluded from co-occurrence clustering. What TCRdb holds here is the immuneACCESS table cut down to in-frame rearrangements. Part of the clones is not present; checked against another copy, under half of the missing clones reflect an unresolved V gene, and the others are unexplained. The DNA was the basis for D and trimming; V, J and clone size are from that table. Recorded for this sample are nearly 300,000 clones; more than 80% of them occurred a single time. The ten largest clones capture around 4% of the sample.

V lost 5 bases and J lost 6 bases, and the count of bases not matched to a germline gene is 7. The CDR3 contains 13 residues, cysteine and phenylalanine counted. This entry keeps only the CDR3 DNA: 39 bases, framed from base 1. Reading the germline V gene gives CDR1 SQVTM and CDR2 ANQGSEA. Overall study results and their limits: The only immune exposure information available for the cohort was CMV serostatus. A further reported finding was that TCR beta sequences accurately predicted the HLA-A and HLA-B alleles for most subjects in the first cohort. The authors suggested that the approach could potentially be generalized to other disease states and immunological phenotypes. In a later analysis, most CMV-associated TCR beta chains were found to appear HLA-restricted, with HLA associations seemingly driven largely by CMV exposure. In vitro tests confirmed that a few of the cytomegalovirus-associated TCR beta chains recognize cytomegalovirus antigens. Because counts were too low, 15 or so rarely observed V segments, including chromosome 9 orphons, were excluded from the earlier analysis of around 590 of the donors. Some IMGT-functional V segments, including TRBV6-2 and TRBV6-3, could not be told apart with the 87-base-pair reads, so those segments were excluded. A later genetic analysis associated a missense DCLRE1C variant with V-gene and J-gene trimming of TCR beta chains, and an independent cohort replicated the association. Sequencing depth was assumed to be roughly uniform across donors in the presence/absence analyses, though that assumption may not hold. The study listed 150 to 200 TCR beta chains as associated with cytomegalovirus. Compared with the roughly 670-donor mean, donors in an Asian-associated ancestry cluster had fewer N-insertions in productive TCRs, according to a later genetic analysis. In a later analysis, more than 15,000 TCR beta sequences were associated with specific HLA alleles at a false discovery rate of 0.05. An earlier analysis of approximately 540 of the donors showed that most TCR beta V segments appeared in productive rearrangements either about 90% or about 30% of the time, which broadly matched IMGT annotations. A cluster of highly shared sequence variants was judged likely to represent a technical artifact of the sequencing pipeline. Cytomegalovirus status was reported to be diagnosed by the classifier with high specificity and sensitivity in both the original and validation cohorts. In this cohort, only TCR beta chains were sequenced, and detectable features were limited by the absence of alpha or paired-chain data. In a later analysis, several top co-occurrence clusters were reported to appear linked to parvovirus B19, influenza, CMV and Epstein-Barr virus. Compared with equally common non-associated chains, HLA-associated TCR beta chains in a later analysis were more clonally expanded and had lower generation probabilities. While some public TCRs were present in many individuals, most TCR sequences turned up only very rarely across donors. In a later analysis, the rate of TCR association differed among HLA loci, with DRB1 alleles having the most associated TCRs and HLA-C alleles having the fewest. Because HLA typing was unavailable for some donors at each locus, only the typed subset was used in association tests. Correlated functional status among segregating V segments might be attributable to linkage disequilibrium, but an unknown experimental factor could not be ruled out. When HLA alleles, especially DR and DQ, strongly co-occurred, attributing TCR associations to individual alleles was difficult.

In total, just over 650 healthy bone marrow donors made up the cohort. At the time of sampling, all cohort members were nominally healthy, though unrecorded immune exposures were likely present. The donor tested CMV seropositive and was one of the 289 seropositive cohort members. Every donor gave a peripheral blood sample, and the peripheral blood mononuclear cells from that sample were used for TCR beta sequencing. The Qiagen DNeasy Blood Extraction Kit was used to extract genomic DNA from the blood cell samples. The rearrangement combines TRBV29-1 with TRBJ2-1, and 7 bases in between align with TRBD1. Sequencing used PBMCs. The receptor was isolated from a man between 40 and 49 years old in good health and CMV-seropositive. The DNA is as follows: TGCAGCGTTAATGACAGGGTGCGCAATGAGCAGTTCTTC. This translates into CSVNDRVRNEQFF.